This TCR beta chain was recovered during a study of a mutant IDH1 vaccine in newly diagnosed glioma. Sequenced by immunoSEQ multiplex PCR; TCRdb stores in-frame clones only, minus some. This table holds some 70,000 clones, about four fifths found once. Germline lookup yields CDR1 KGHSH and CDR2 LQKENI. With V trimmed by 0 bases and J by 8 bases, 6 bases remained unmatched. The length of the CDR3 is 15 residues. Time point noted: baseline, week 1 (first vaccination visit). Described treatment: pre-vaccination baseline after standard-of-care therapy. This sequence was found in a man aged 45 to 65 with glioma. This rearrangement joins TRBV18 to TRBJ1-2; 10 bases match TRBD1. Sequenced material: PBMCs, taken from a glioma patient treated with radiotherapy, temozolomide or both. The CDR3 protein is CASSPPRGDRGGYTF. CDR3 coding DNA: TGTGCCAGCTCACCACCGCGGGGGGACAGGGGAGGCTACACCTTC.